One sample yielded the 29 T cell receptor beta chains listed below, sequenced in a study of T-cell reconstitution after alpha-beta-depleted transplantation in children. A library of TCRbeta sequences, prepared with unique molecular identifiers, was generated. TCRdb re-called the PCR reads through MiXCR, storing one row per CDR3 protein. Of hundreds of thousands of distinct CDR3 sequences listed, more than 8% were seen once; the top ten hold about 9.4%. This specimen was PBMCs from the stem cell graft donor, taken from the stem cell graft. All receptors come from a human donor who donated a stem cell graft to a child with SCID.

The CDR3 DNA is TGTGCCTCCAGCCAAGAGGTGACAGGGACACATACGCAGTATTTT. Translated, it gives CASSQEVTGTHTQYF. The J gene is TRBJ2-3, the V gene TRBV3-1; 7 bases match TRBD1. Germline V gene sequence: CDR1 LGHDT, CDR2 YNNKEL (reference sequence). Trimming took 11 bases from V and 7 from J; bases not matched to a gene: 18. CDR3 length: 15 residues.

This chain links TRBV18 with TRBJ2-6; D gene unclear. CDR3 length equals 16 residues. With 2 bases removed from V and 3 bases from J, the gap between germline ends came to 11 bases. Germline CDR1 is KGHSH and CDR2 is LQKENI. The CDR3 bases are TGTGCCAGCTCACCAGCAGCTTTTGGTGGGGCCAACGTCCTGACTTTC. It is translated as CASSPAAFGGANVLTF. The entire variable domain, with the rest obtained from reference TRBV18 and TRBJ2-6, is as follows: NAGVMQNPRHLVRRRGQEARLRCSPMKGHSHVYWYRQLPEEGLKFMVYLQKENIIDESGMPKERFSAEFPKEGPSILRIQQVVRGDSAAYFCASSPAAFGGANVLTFGAGSRLTVL.

The V call is TRBV7-8, the J call TRBJ2-1, with 9 bases fitting TRBD1. This CDR3 has 14 amino acids. Germline V CDR1 and CDR2: SGHVS, FQNEAQ. Unmatched junction bases numbered 1, after V lost 1 base and J lost 6 bases. CDR3 loop: CASSLVQGANEQFF. The CDR3 DNA follows: TGTGCCAGCAGCTTAGTACAGGGGGCCAATGAGCAGTTCTTC.

V gene TRBV5-6 combines with J gene TRBJ2-7; D gene unclear. Trimming took off 4 bases at V and 7 bases at J, with 9 bases between the two ends. This CDR3 region has 11 residues. The germline gives CDR1 SGHDT, CDR2 YYEEEE. CDR3 sequence: CASSGPWEQYF. The CDR3 DNA follows: TGTGCCAGCAGCGGTCCCTGGGAGCAGTACTTC.

This clonotype was detected only a few times. This chain joins TRBV10-3 and TRBJ2-5; TRBD2 agrees at 9 bases. The CDR3 covers 15 residues. J was trimmed by 5 bases and V by 3 bases; bases with no gene match: 7. The V gene's germline CDR1 is ENHRY and CDR2 SYGVKD. The CDR3 DNA follows: TGTGCCATCAGTGATCCTAGCGGGGCCAAGGAGACCCAGTACTTC. Translated: CAISDPSGAKETQYF.

This clonotype was counted a few times. The CDR3 DNA is TGTGCCAGCATGATTTCGGGGGGCTTTGCTAGTGAGCAGTTCTTC. This encodes CASMISGGFASEQFF. This sequence joins TRBV27 and TRBJ2-1; D is perhaps TRBD2 (7 bases). Germline CDR1 reads MNHEY; CDR2 reads SMNVEV (reference sequence). V was shortened by 7 bases and J by 9 bases, with 22 bases between the two germline ends. CDR3 length: 15 residues.

This clonotype showed up many times. The chain uses TRBV2 and TRBJ2-5; 11 bases match TRBD2. CDR1 SNHLY and CDR2 FYNNEI come from the germline V gene. J lost 13 bases, V lost 6 bases, and 7 bases had no gene match. This CDR3 spans 12 amino acids. The CDR3 DNA reads as TGTGCCAGCAGACTAGCGGGGGATTTGTGGTACTTC. Translation gives CASRLAGDLWYF.

The CDR3 loop reads CSVERDRGSGETQYF. Here the CDR3 DNA reads TGCAGCGTTGAAAGGGACAGGGGGTCTGGAGAGACCCAGTACTTC. The chain is built from TRBV29-1 and TRBJ2-5; 11 bases fit TRBD1. Germline V gives CDR1 SQVTM, CDR2 ANQGSEA. CDR3 length: 15 residues. J was trimmed by 4 bases and V by 2 bases; bases with no gene match: 6.

A few counts support this clonotype. The conserved final phenylalanine or tryptophan is absent from the CDR3, which likely points to a read error. The chain joins TRBV5-1 to TRBJ2-7, with unresolved D. The CDR3 totals 14 residues. Germline V gene lookup returns CDR1 SGHRS and CDR2 YFSETQ. The V and J ends lost 4 bases and 5 bases respectively, with 16 bases between them. Here the CDR3 reads CASSVGSLRDEQYL. The CDR3 region has the DNA TGCGCCAGCAGCGTTGGGTCCCTGCGCGACGAGCAGTACCTC.

This clonotype was seen repeatedly, ten times or more. The rearrangement links TRBV29-1 to TRBJ2-3; 8 positions agree with TRBD1. The CDR3 is 14 amino acids. V gave up 6 bases and J gave up 14 bases; unmatched junction bases: 19. CDR1 and CDR2 from the germline V gene are SQVTM and ANQGSEA. CDR3 residues: CSVATPATGAMTYF. The DNA for the CDR3 is TGCAGCGTCGCAACCCCAGCGACAGGGGCGATGACGTATTTT.

The rearrangement joins TRBV5-1 to TRBJ1-4, with a tentative D call TRBD1 (5 bases). Trimming left V 5 bases short and J 5 bases short, with 16 bases between. Germline assignment: CDR1 SGHRS and CDR2 YFSETQ. The CDR3 has 15 amino acids. The CDR3 region has the DNA TGCGCCAGCAGTCAGGGCCGACTCCTCAATGAAAAACTGTTTTTT. This translates into CASSQGRLLNEKLFF.

The chain couples TRBV5-1 to TRBJ2-7, with 9 positions matching TRBD1. V was clipped by 4 bases and J by 0 bases; unmatched bases: 17. The CDR3 spans 19 residues. CDR1 SGHRS and CDR2 YFSETQ come from the germline V gene. CDR3 DNA: TGCGCCAGCAGCCTCGCCTACACAGGGGGCGATTATATCTCCTACGAGCAGTACTTC. Protein product: CASSLAYTGGDYISYEQYF.

The rearrangement uses TRBV7-9 and TRBJ1-6, with 9 bases that match TRBD1. Germline V gene sequence: CDR1 SEHNR, CDR2 FQNEAQ (reference sequence). This CDR3 contains 16 residues. With 3 bases clipped from V and 9 bases from J, the junction kept 9 bases outside the gene matches. Here the CDR3 reads CASSFGGQGLGSPLHF. In DNA form, the CDR3 reads TGTGCCAGCAGCTTTGGAGGACAGGGGTTGGGTTCACCCCTCCACTTT.

This clonotype has only a few counts. The rearrangement links TRBV29-1 to TRBJ2-7, with D possibly TRBD1 on 6 matching bases. V was trimmed by 4 bases and J by 2 bases, leaving 9 bases between them. The length of the CDR3 is 12 residues. Germline loops: CDR1 SQVTM, CDR2 ANQGSEA. The chain's CDR3 is CSVVGAAYEQYF. Written as DNA, the CDR3 is TGCAGCGTTGTGGGGGCCGCCTACGAGCAGTACTTC.

V and J are TRBV3-1 and TRBJ1-4; D unclear. The CDR3 covers 17 residues. CDR1 is LGHDT and CDR2 is YNNKEL in the germline V gene (reference sequence). V gave up 3 bases and J gave up 0 bases, with 14 bases separating them. DNA for the CDR3: TGTGCCAGCAGCCAGATTACCCAAAGGCCAACTAATGAAAAACTGTTTTTT. It encodes CASSQITQRPTNEKLFF.

CDR3 nucleotide sequence: TGTGCCAGCAGTGAAGTGCGGCAGGGGGCGCGGGACTATGGCTACACCTTC. Translated: CASSEVRQGARDYGYTF. This chain joins TRBV6-1 and TRBJ1-2; 8 bases line up with TRBD1. Per germline, CDR1 MNHNS and CDR2 SASEGT. The CDR3 is 17 residues long. Trimming at V came to 1 base and at J to 3 bases, leaving 10 bases not matched to a gene.

This chain connects TRBV12-3 or TRBV12-4 to TRBJ1-2; D may be TRBD1 (5 bases). The CDR3 sequence is 13 residues long. Trimming cost V 3 bases and J 8 bases, with 13 bases left between them. CDR3 amino acids: CASSFGGSRGYTF. As DNA, the CDR3 is TGTGCCAGCAGTTTTGGGGGATCTAGAGGCTACACCTTC.

The table lists this clonotype with a few counts. This sequence joins TRBV2 and TRBJ2-7, with TRBD1 matching over 7 bases. Germline CDR1 reads SNHLY; CDR2 reads FYNNEI. This CDR3 is 13 amino acids long. Trimming cost V 7 bases and J 4 bases; bases outside gene matches: 7. The CDR3 bases are TGTGCCAGCACGGGACAGCAAAAATACGAGCAGTACTTC. This gives the protein CASTGQQKYEQYF.

This clonotype was seen only a few times. This rearrangement joins TRBV12-3 or TRBV12-4 to TRBJ2-2, with a tentative D call TRBD1 (6 bases). The CDR3 is made up of 14 amino acids. The V and J ends lost 7 bases and 6 bases respectively, with 15 bases between them. CDR3 protein: CASNLDRYPGELFF. The CDR3 DNA reads TGTGCCAGCAACCTCGACAGGTACCCCGGGGAGCTGTTTTTT.

The chain combines TRBV20-1 with TRBJ1-4; D uncertain. V lost 0 bases and J lost 0, with 11 bases in between. This CDR3 contains 16 residues. CDR1 DFQATT and CDR2 SNEGSKA come from the germline V gene (reference sequence). CDR3 amino acids: CSARDLKGATNEKLFF. Here the CDR3 DNA reads TGCAGTGCTAGAGATCTAAAGGGCGCAACTAATGAAAAACTGTTTTTT.

This clonotype appeared many times. The chain combines TRBV4-1 with TRBJ2-1; 9 bases fit TRBD1. Looked up from germline, CDR1 is MGHRA and CDR2 is YSYEKL. V was pared by 1 base and J by 3 bases, with 1 base of the junction left unmatched. The CDR3 consists of 15 residues. CDR3 DNA sequence: TGCGCCAGCAGCCAAGTGGGACAGGGCTACAATGAGCAGTTCTTC. It is translated as CASSQVGQGYNEQFF.

In this sample, this clonotype turned up a few times. The chain links TRBV29-1 to TRBJ1-2, with D possibly being TRBD1 (6 bases). V was cut by 0 bases and J by 5 bases, with 10 bases left in between. CDR1 and CDR2 from the germline V gene are SQVTM and ANQGSEA. This CDR3 is built from 13 residues. Here the CDR3 reads CSVEDTGMYGYTF. The CDR3 DNA reads TGCAGCGTTGAAGATACAGGGATGTATGGCTACACCTTC.

This clonotype was observed a few times. This chain joins TRBV2 and TRBJ2-1; D may match TRBD1 or TRBD2 (5 bases each). V lost 4 bases, J lost 14 bases, and 18 bases lay in between. CDR1 SNHLY and CDR2 FYNNEI come from the germline V gene. This CDR3 region has 13 residues. The CDR3: CASSGRDPPSKFF. DNA for the CDR3: TGTGCCAGCAGTGGCCGGGACCCTCCCAGCAAGTTCTTC.

This clonotype was recorded a few times. The J gene is TRBJ2-2, the V gene TRBV7-9; D possibly corresponds to TRBD1 (6 bases). The ends were cut back, 5 bases at V and 2 bases at J, with 12 bases in the middle. CDR3 length equals 15 residues. In germline, CDR1 is SEHNR, CDR2 FQNEAQ (reference sequence). The CDR3 region has the DNA TGTGCCAGCAGCCCACTGGACAGCAACACCGGGGAGCTGTTTTTT. Protein sequence: CASSPLDSNTGELFF.

This clonotype showed up just a few times. The rearrangement uses TRBV25-1 and TRBJ1-5; D is possibly TRBD1 (6 bases). Per the germline V gene, CDR1 is MGHDK and CDR2 is SYGVNS. The V and J ends lost 6 bases and 2 bases respectively, with 14 bases between them. The CDR3 sequence is 15 residues long. In DNA form, the CDR3 reads TGTGCCAGCAGCGAGTCGGGGGGCGGCAATCAGCCCCAGCATTTT. It translates to CASSESGGGNQPQHF.

This clonotype appeared a single time. With a much larger clone just one base away, this may be a read error. The chain recombines TRBV12-3 or TRBV12-4 with TRBJ2-7; TRBD1 matches 8 bases. V shed 4 bases and J 9 bases; nucleotides not matched to a gene: 8. The CDR3 runs to 13 residues. The CDR3 coding sequence is TGTGCCAGCAGTTACAGGGGGTCCTCCGGGCAGTACTTC. Encoded protein: CASSYRGSSGQYF.

This clonotype was observed many times. The rearrangement uses TRBV4-2 and TRBJ2-7, with D perhaps assigned TRBD1 or TRBD2 (6 bases each). Trimming pared 5 bases from V and 2 bases from J, leaving 22 bases between. Germline V gives CDR1 LGHNA, CDR2 YNFKEQ. The CDR3 consists of 17 residues. CDR3 residues: CASSVHTGGPDAYEQYF. In nucleotides, the CDR3 is TGTGCCAGCAGCGTACACACCGGGGGCCCCGATGCCTACGAGCAGTACTTC.

This clonotype came up many times. The V call is TRBV5-1, the J call TRBJ1-3; D unclear. The CDR3 has 14 amino acids. Germline CDR1 SGHRS, CDR2 YFSETQ. Between the trimmed V and J ends, which lost 3 bases and 0 bases, there was a span of 7 bases. CDR3 protein: CASSYGVSGNTIYF. The CDR3 DNA sequence: TGCGCCAGCAGCTACGGGGTCTCTGGAAACACCATATATTTT.

This clonotype was seen at least ten times. This chain uses TRBV7-9 with TRBJ2-7; 10 bases map to TRBD1. The germline gives CDR1 SEHNR, CDR2 FQNEAQ (reference sequence). The CDR3 runs to 15 residues. Trimming took 1 base from V and 3 from J; bases not matched to a gene: 3. CDR3 DNA: TGTGCCAGCAGCTTAGAGGGACAGGGGTTCTACGAGCAGTACTTC. Translation: CASSLEGQGFYEQYF.